This is a list of T cell receptor beta chains from one sample in a study of pediatric ulcerative colitis. Repertoires were generated with immunoSEQ multiplex PCR, while TCRdb's copy carries only in-frame clones and drops some. Seen here are about 60,000 clones, about 89% observed once, and the top ten hold approximately 1.5%. Source material: blood. The receptors stem from a boy younger than 18 who was a control in a study of pediatric ulcerative colitis. CDR3s include the opening cysteine and the closing phenylalanine or tryptophan. Fields, in order: clone size, D gene, J gene, V gene, CDR3 protein, CDR3 DNA. A D gene is named only where the DNA matches it firmly. The size of a clone is reported for some rows only, either as once, few or many, or as a class for expanded clones.

>.|.|TRBJ2-2|TRBV5-1
CASRLTGTPNTGELFF
TGCGCCAGCAGACTGACCGGGACTCCGAACACCGGGGAGCTGTTTTTT
>few|.|TRBJ2-3|TRBV27
CASSLTGVSTDTQYF
TGTGCCAGCAGTTTAACCGGGGTTAGCACAGATACGCAGTATTTT
>.|.|TRBJ2-3|TRBV27
CASSSPWVDTQYF
TGTGCCAGCAGTTCACCGTGGGTGGATACGCAGTATTTT
>.|.|TRBJ2-3|TRBV6-4
CASIRVPEDSTDTQYF
TGTGCCAGCATAAGGGTACCGGAGGATAGCACAGATACGCAGTATTTT
>.|TRBD1|TRBJ2-7|TRBV27
CASSLAVRGPHEQYF
TGTGCCAGCAGTTTAGCAGTCAGGGGGCCGCACGAGCAGTACTTC
>.|.|TRBJ2-1|TRBV5-1
CASSPSGQGSYNEQFF
TGCGCCAGCAGCCCCTCGGGGCAGGGCTCCTACAATGAGCAGTTCTTC
>.|.|TRBJ1-1|TRBV5-1
CASSFSQNTEAFF
TGCGCCAGCAGCTTTTCGCAGAACACTGAAGCTTTCTTT
>.|TRBD1|TRBJ2-3|TRBV7-6
CASSSPFQGARYTQYF
TGTGCCAGCAGTTCCCCGTTTCAGGGGGCAAGGTATACGCAGTATTTT
>.|.|TRBJ2-7|TRBV15
CATSSNRDGYYEQYF
TGTGCCACCAGCAGTAACCGGGACGGGTACTACGAGCAGTACTTC
>.|.|TRBJ2-3|TRBV13
CASSLQLNTDTQYF
TGTGCCAGCAGCTTACAACTGAACACAGATACGCAGTATTTT
>.|TRBD1|TRBJ1-2|TRBV28
CASSFGRGGTANYGYTF
TGTGCCAGCAGTTTCGGAAGGGGTGGGACAGCTAACTATGGCTACACCTTC
>.|TRBD1|TRBJ2-1|TRBV27
CASSLRRQGANEQFF
TGTGCCAGCAGCCTACGAAGACAGGGGGCCAATGAGCAGTTCTTC
>.|.|TRBJ1-2|TRBV4-1
CASSQGNGGLYGYTF
TGCGCCAGCAGCCAAGGAAATGGGGGGCTTTATGGCTACACCTTC
>.|.|TRBJ2-7|TRBV23-1
CASSQTQGEGEQYF
TGCGCCAGCAGTCAAACACAGGGGGAGGGCGAGCAGTACTTC
>.|TRBD2|TRBJ2-5|TRBV5-4
CASSWGLAGVGTQYF
TGTGCCAGCAGCTGGGGACTAGCGGGAGTCGGGACCCAGTACTTC
>.|.|TRBJ2-3|TRBV18
CASSPPVDGNTDTQYF
TGTGCCAGCTCACCACCGGTGGATGGTAACACGGATACGCAGTATTTT
>.|TRBD2|TRBJ2-1|TRBV19
CASSGNSGVYNEQFF
TGTGCCAGTAGTGGGAATAGCGGGGTCTACAATGAGCAGTTCTTC
>.|TRBD1|TRBJ1-3|TRBV19
CASSMGDRTGNTIYF
TGTGCCAGTAGTATGGGGGACAGAACTGGAAACACCATATATTTT
>.|.|TRBJ1-1|TRBV14
CASSQEAFF
TGTGCCAGCAGCCAAGAGGCTTTCTTT
>once|.|TRBJ1-1|TRBV5-1
CASSRIEGGTEAFF
TGCGCCAGCAGCCGGATCGAAGGGGGCACTGAAGCTTTCTTT
>.|TRBD1|TRBJ1-2|TRBV18
CASSPQPGQVDYGYTF
TGTGCCAGCTCGCCCCAGCCAGGACAGGTAGACTATGGCTACACCTTC
>once|.|TRBJ2-1|TRBV4-1
CASSHNVGYNEQFF
TGCGCCAGCAGCCATAACGTTGGCTACAATGAGCAGTTCTTC
>.|TRBD2|TRBJ2-1|TRBV11-3
CASSFLAGGRNEQFF
TGTGCCAGCAGCTTTCTAGCGGGAGGACGCAATGAGCAGTTCTTC